This T cell receptor beta chain is from a study of blood T cell repertoires in COVID-19. Background on the study: Acute and convalescent COVID-19 samples came from the United States, Italy and Spain. T cells, B-cell-depleted T cells, or PBMCs supplied cDNA or gDNA.

TCRdb's copy holds only in-frame clones and misses some; the assay was immunoSEQ multiplex PCR. The sample consists of 25,000 to 40,000 clones, roughly 87% of them appearing once. Trimming left V 8 bases short and J 2 bases short, with 10 bases between. Germline CDR1 reads LNHDA; CDR2 reads SQIVND (reference sequence). The CDR3 has 13 residues. Sequences were obtained from peripheral blood. V and J are TRBV19 and TRBJ1-5; possibly TRBD1 for D (5 bases). This receptor was obtained from a man in his 70s with active or convalescent COVID-19. The DNA of the CDR3 is TGTGCCAGTGGCGGGACGGGCAATCAGCCCCAGCATTTT. It yields the protein CASGGTGNQPQHF.